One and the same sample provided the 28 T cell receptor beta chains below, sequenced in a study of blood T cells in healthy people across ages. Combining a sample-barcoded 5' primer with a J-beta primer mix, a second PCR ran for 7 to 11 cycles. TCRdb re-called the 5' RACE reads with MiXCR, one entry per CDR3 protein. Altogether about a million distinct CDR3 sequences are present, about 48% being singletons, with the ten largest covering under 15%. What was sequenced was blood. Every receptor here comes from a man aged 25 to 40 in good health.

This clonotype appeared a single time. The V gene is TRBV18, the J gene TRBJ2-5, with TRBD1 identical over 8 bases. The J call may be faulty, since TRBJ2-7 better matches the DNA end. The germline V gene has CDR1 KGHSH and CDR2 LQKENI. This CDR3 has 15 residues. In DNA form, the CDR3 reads TGTGCCAGCTCACCATCGACAGGGGCGGCCTACGAGCAGTACTTC. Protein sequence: CASSPSTGAAYEQYF.

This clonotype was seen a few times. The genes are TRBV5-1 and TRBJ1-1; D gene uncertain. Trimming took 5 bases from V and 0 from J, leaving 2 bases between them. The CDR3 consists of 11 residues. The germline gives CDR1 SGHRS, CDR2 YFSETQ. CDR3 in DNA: TGCGCCAGCAGGATGAACACTGAAGCTTTCTTT. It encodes CASRMNTEAFF. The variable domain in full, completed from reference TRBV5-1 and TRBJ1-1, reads KAGVTQTPRYLIKTRGQQVTLSCSPISGHRSVSWYQQTPGQGLQFLFEYFSETQRNKGNFPGRFSGRQFSNSRSEMNVSTLELGDSALYLCASRMNTEAFFGQGTRLTVV.

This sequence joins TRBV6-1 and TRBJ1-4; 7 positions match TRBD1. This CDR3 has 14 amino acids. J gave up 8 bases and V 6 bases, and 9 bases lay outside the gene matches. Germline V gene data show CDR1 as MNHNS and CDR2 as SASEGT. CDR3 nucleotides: TGTGCCAGCAGGGCACCAGGGGGGCGGGAAAAACTGTTTTTT. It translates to CASRAPGGREKLFF.

The CDR3 DNA is TGTGCCAGCAGTTTAATAGCCGGCTTGAATCAGCCCCAGCATTTT. It encodes CASSLIAGLNQPQHF. The chain has TRBV28 and TRBJ1-5, with D hard to call. Per germline, CDR1 MDHEN and CDR2 SYDVKM. CDR3 length: 15 amino acids. The V end lost 2 bases, the J end lost 4 bases, and 12 bases lay between the germline ends.

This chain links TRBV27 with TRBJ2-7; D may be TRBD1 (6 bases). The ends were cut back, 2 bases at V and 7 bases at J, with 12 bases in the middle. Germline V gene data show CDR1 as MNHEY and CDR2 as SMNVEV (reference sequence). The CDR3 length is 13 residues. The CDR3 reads CASSLQGSNEQYF. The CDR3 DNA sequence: TGTGCCAGCAGTTTACAGGGGTCCAATGAGCAGTACTTC.

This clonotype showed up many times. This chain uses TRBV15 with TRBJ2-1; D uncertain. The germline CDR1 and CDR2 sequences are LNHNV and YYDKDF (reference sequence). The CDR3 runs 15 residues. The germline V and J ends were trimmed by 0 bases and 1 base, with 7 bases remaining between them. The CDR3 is CATSRDAESYNEQFF. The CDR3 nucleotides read TGTGCCACCAGCAGAGATGCGGAGTCCTACAATGAGCAGTTCTTC.

For the CDR3, the DNA is TGCGCCAGCAGCTTGGATACAGGAGTACAAGAGACCCAGTACTTC. Protein: CASSLDTGVQETQYF. The chain combines TRBV5-1 with TRBJ2-4; D may be TRBD1 (5 bases). The J call is in doubt because the DNA end fits TRBJ2-5 better. Per germline, CDR1 SGHRS and CDR2 YFSETQ. This CDR3 region has 15 residues.

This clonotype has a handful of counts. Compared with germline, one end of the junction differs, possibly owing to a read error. CDR3 in DNA: TGTGCCAGCAGCTCCAATTCAGATGCGCAGTATTTT. As protein: CASSSNSDAQYF. This chain links TRBV7-9 with TRBJ2-3, with D unresolved. CDR1 and CDR2 from the germline V gene are SEHNR and FQNEAQ (reference sequence). The CDR3 is made up of 12 amino acids.

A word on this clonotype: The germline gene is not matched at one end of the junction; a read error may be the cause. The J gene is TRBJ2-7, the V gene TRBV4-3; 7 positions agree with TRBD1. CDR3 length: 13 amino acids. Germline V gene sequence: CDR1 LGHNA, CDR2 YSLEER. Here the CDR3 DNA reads TGCGCCCGCAGCCAAGTGGCACAGGGGGAGCAGTACTTC. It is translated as CARSQVAQGEQYF.

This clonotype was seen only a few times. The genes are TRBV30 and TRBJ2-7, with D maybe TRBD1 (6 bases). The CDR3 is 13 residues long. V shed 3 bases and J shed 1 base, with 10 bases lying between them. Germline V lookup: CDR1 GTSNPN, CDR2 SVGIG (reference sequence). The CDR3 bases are TGTGCCTGGAGGCTGGACAGTTCCTACGAGCAGTACTTC. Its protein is CAWRLDSSYEQYF.

The CDR3 nucleotides are TGTGCCAGCAGTTACTCTGGAGGGGTCCCTTTCTTT. It translates to CASSYSGGVPFF. The genes are TRBV6-5 and TRBJ1-1, with D tentatively TRBD1 (5 bases). Per germline, CDR1 MNHEY and CDR2 SVGAGI. Trimming removed 0 bases at V and 12 bases at J, with 11 bases between. The CDR3 length is 12 residues.

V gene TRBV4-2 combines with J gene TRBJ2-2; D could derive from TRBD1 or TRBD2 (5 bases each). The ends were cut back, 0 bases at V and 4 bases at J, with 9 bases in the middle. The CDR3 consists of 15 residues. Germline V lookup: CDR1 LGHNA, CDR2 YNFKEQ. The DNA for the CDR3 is TGTGCCAGCAGCCAAGATTTCGGGGCCACCGGGGAGCTGTTTTTT. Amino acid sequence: CASSQDFGATGELFF.

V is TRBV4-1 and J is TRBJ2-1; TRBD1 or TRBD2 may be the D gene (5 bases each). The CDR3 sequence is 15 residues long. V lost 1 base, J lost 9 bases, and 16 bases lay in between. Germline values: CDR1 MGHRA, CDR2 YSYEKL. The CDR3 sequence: CASSQVRQDGGEQFF. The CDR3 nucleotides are TGCGCCAGCAGCCAAGTTCGTCAGGATGGGGGTGAGCAGTTCTTC.

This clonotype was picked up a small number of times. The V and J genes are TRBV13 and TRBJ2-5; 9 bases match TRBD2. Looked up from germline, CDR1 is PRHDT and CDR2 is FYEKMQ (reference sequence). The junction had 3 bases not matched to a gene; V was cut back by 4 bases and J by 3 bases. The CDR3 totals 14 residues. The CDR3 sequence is CASSSGLAEETQYF. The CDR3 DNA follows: TGTGCCAGCAGCTCGGGACTAGCAGAAGAGACCCAGTACTTC.

CDR3 nucleotide sequence: TGTGCCAGCAGCCACCAGATAGGGAGCCCTTGCGAGCAGTACTTC. Translated: CASSHQIGSPCEQYF. This chain joins TRBV3-1 and TRBJ2-7, with D maybe TRBD2 (5 bases). Germline V CDR1 and CDR2: LGHDT, YNNKEL (reference sequence). With 3 bases removed from V and 6 bases from J, the gap between germline ends came to 18 bases. The CDR3 runs to 15 residues.

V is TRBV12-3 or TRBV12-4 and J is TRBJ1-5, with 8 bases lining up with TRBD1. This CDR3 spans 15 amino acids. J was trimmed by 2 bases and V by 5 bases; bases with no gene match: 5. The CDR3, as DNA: TGTGCCAGCAGTACGGACAGGGCCCGCAATCAGCCCCAGCATTTT. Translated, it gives CASSTDRARNQPQHF.

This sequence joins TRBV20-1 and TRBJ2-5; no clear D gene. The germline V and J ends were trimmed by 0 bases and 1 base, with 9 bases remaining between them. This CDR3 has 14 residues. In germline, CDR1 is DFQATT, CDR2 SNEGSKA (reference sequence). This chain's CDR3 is CSARDLAAQETQYF. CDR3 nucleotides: TGCAGTGCTAGAGATTTGGCAGCCCAAGAGACCCAGTACTTC.

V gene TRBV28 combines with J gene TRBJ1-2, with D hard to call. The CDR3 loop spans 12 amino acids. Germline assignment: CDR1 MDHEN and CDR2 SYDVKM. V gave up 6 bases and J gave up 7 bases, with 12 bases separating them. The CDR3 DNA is TGTGCCAGCAGCGTGGGTTTGGCTGGCTACACCTTC. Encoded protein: CASSVGLAGYTF.

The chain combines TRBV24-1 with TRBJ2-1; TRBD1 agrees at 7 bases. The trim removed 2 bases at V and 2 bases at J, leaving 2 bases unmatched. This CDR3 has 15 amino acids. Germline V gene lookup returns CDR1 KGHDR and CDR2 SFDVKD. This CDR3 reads CATSDYRGPYNEQFF. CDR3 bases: TGTGCCACCAGTGATTACAGGGGCCCCTACAATGAGCAGTTCTTC.

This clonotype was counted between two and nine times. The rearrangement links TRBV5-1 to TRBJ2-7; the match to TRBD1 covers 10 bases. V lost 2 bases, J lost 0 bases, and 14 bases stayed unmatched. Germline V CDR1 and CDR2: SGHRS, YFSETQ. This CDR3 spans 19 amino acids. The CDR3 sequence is CASSFYRPGTGVNSYEQYF. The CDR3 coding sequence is TGCGCCAGCAGCTTTTACCGTCCCGGGACAGGGGTAAACTCCTACGAGCAGTACTTC.

CDR3: CASESSTGPRRNEQFF. The CDR3 coding sequence is TGTGCCAGCGAATCCTCCACAGGACCCCGGAGGAATGAGCAGTTCTTC. The chain has TRBV5-5 and TRBJ2-1; D might be TRBD1 or TRBD2, each matching 5 bases. CDR3 length: 16 amino acids. V dropped 7 bases and J dropped 7 bases, with 24 bases sitting between them. The germline gives CDR1 SGHKS, CDR2 YYEKEE (reference sequence).

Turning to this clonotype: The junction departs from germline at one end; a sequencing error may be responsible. CDR3 residues: CANSKYDARSSYNEQFF. The CDR3 DNA sequence: TGTGCCAACAGCAAATATGATGCCCGGAGCTCCTACAATGAGCAGTTCTTC. The chain couples TRBV4-2 to TRBJ2-1; D remains ambiguous. CDR1 is LGHNA, CDR2 YNFKEQ, per germline. The length of the CDR3 is 17 residues.

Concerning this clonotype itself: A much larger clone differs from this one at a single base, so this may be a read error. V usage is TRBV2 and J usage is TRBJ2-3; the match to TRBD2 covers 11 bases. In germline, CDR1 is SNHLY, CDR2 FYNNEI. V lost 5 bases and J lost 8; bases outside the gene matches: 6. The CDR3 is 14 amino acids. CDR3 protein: CASSRLAGSGTQYF. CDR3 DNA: TGTGCCAGCAGTCGACTAGCGGGGTCAGGTACGCAGTATTTT.

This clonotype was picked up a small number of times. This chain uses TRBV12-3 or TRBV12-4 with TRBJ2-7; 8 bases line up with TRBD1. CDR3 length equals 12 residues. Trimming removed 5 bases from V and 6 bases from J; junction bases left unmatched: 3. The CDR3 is CASSATGGEQYF. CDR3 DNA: TGTGCCAGCAGTGCCACAGGGGGCGAGCAGTACTTC.

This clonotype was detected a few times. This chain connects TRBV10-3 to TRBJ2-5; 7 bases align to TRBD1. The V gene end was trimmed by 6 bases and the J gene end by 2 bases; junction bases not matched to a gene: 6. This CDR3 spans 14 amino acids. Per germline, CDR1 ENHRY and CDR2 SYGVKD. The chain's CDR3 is CAISPGQPQETQYF. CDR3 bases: TGTGCCATCAGCCCGGGACAGCCACAAGAGACCCAGTACTTC.

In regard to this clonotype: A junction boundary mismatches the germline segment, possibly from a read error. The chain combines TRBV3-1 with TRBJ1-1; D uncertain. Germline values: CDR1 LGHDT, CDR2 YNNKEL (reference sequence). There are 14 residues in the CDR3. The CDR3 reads CASSPRYVKTEAFF. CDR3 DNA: TGTGCCAGCAGCCCTCGATATGTGAAGACTGAAGCTTTCTTT.

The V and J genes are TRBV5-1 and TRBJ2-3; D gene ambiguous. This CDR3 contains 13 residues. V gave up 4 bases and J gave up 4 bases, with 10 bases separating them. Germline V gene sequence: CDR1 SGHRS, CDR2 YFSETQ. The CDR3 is CASSTVASDTQYF. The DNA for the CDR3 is TGCGCCAGCAGCACAGTCGCCTCAGATACGCAGTATTTT.

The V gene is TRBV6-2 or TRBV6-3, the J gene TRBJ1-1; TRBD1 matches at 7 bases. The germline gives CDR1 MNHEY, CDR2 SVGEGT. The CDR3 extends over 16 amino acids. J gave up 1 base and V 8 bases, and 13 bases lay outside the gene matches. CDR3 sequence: CASATGQFMGNTEAFF. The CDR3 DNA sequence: TGTGCCAGCGCGACGGGACAGTTTATGGGGAACACTGAAGCTTTCTTT.